The rows below give T cell receptor beta chains drawn from one sample of a study of cytomegalovirus exposure and HLA in healthy donors. Profiling relied on immunoSEQ multiplex PCR, and the TCRdb table lists in-frame clones only, not all of them. Of roughly 200,000 clones in the sample, roughly 86% were seen once. Input material: PBMCs. The receptors stem from a man aged 30 to 39 in good health and CMV-seropositive. Each CDR3 is given with its conserved first and last residue. Rows may omit the clone size; those that give it use once, few, many or a size class.

clone_size	v_call	j_call	cdr3_aa
.	TRBV7-3	TRBJ1-1	CASSQTGTGNTEAFF
.	TRBV6-1	TRBJ1-2	CASAYRSSYGYTF
.	TRBV6-4	TRBJ2-3	CASSPEQGETDTQYF
.	TRBV10-3	TRBJ2-5	CAISVVPQETQYF
.	TRBV4-1	TRBJ2-7	CASSHLAGAGQSSEQYF
.	TRBV28	TRBJ2-3	CASIRDRALDTQYF
.	TRBV18	TRBJ2-1	CASSPLHRSYNEQFF
.	TRBV27	TRBJ2-5	CASSSYSGGGDETQYF
once	TRBV5-1	TRBJ2-3	CASSLAPTGTTDTQYF
.	TRBV5-1	TRBJ1-1	CASSIRYGDTEAFF
once	TRBV11-2	TRBJ1-1	CASSLGALGNSSEAFF
.	TRBV19	TRBJ2-7	CASSLSGRSSYEQYF
.	TRBV5-1	TRBJ2-1	CASSLGVNEQFF
few	TRBV6-6	TRBJ2-1	CASGAVETREQFF
.	TRBV27	TRBJ1-5	CASSLIGVQGSNQPQHF
.	TRBV4-3	TRBJ2-3	CASSQDRGAADTQYF
.	TRBV7-2	TRBJ1-2	CASSSDRGHGYTF
.	TRBV5-6	TRBJ1-2	CASSLPVQGVYGYTF
.	TRBV5-6	TRBJ2-2	CASSLGLAGNTGELFF
.	TRBV30	TRBJ2-1	CAWRGTGINEQFF
.	TRBV15	TRBJ2-1	CATSRGGHGEQFF
.	TRBV7-9	TRBJ1-3	CASSPAISGNTIYF
.	TRBV28	TRBJ2-3	CASSSRESPDTQYF
.	TRBV15	TRBJ1-5	CATTYSATQPQHF
.	TRBV7-2	TRBJ1-1	CASSPQNMNTEAFF
.	TRBV6-4	TRBJ1-2	CASSQTTGRNGYTF
.	TRBV6-6	TRBJ2-4	CASSSRDNKNIQYF
once	TRBV9	TRBJ1-4	CASSGAAMATNEKLFF
.	TRBV21-1	TRBJ2-3	CASSKPEGKETDTQYF
.	TRBV7-4	TRBJ1-5	CASSHHPRTGANQPQHF
.	TRBV5-1	TRBJ1-2	CASSFGEYPDYGYTF
few	TRBV19	TRBJ1-6	CASSPGARGNSPLHF
.	TRBV6-5	TRBJ2-2	CASSQRGYGELFF
.	TRBV21-1	TRBJ1-4	CASSKERFNEKLFF
.	TRBV7-3	TRBJ2-1	CASSPTSGEYNEQFF
.	TRBV15	TRBJ2-3	CATSGTSGYASTDTQYF
.	TRBV28	TRBJ1-4	CASSLVLSGGNEKLFF
.	TRBV29-1	TRBJ2-3	CSVKGRGISDTQYF
.	TRBV5-1	TRBJ2-7	CASRWTQGGGYEQYF
.	TRBV11-2	TRBJ2-3	CASSSTTRFSGGPTDTQYF
.	TRBV2	TRBJ1-4	CASRQGATNEKLFF
.	TRBV4-1	TRBJ2-7	CASSQAAGQGNYEQYF
.	TRBV29-1	TRBJ1-2	CSVEDRGSMWGYTF
.	TRBV5-1	TRBJ1-2	CASSLVAGGHGYTF
.	TRBV7-2	TRBJ2-1	CASSLTSGAYNEQFF
few	TRBV5-1	TRBJ2-7	CASSLGWTGVTEQYF
.	TRBV30	TRBJ2-5	CAWSPRYLQETQYF
.	TRBV5-6	TRBJ1-2	CASSWETGRHGYTF
.	TRBV28	TRBJ2-1	CASSLLAGDNEQFF
.	TRBV7-9	TRBJ2-5	CASSLVGETQYF